These 19 T cell receptor beta chains were sequenced from one sample in a study of cytomegalovirus exposure and HLA in healthy donors. Produced via immunoSEQ multiplex PCR; TCRdb's table is partial and in-frame only. The sample holds some 240,000 clones, more than 75% seen once. Sequencing was performed on PBMCs. The source of these receptors is a woman in her 30s in good health and CMV-seropositive.

V and J are TRBV5-6 and TRBJ1-2, with 8 bases identical to TRBD1. The V gene end was trimmed by 2 bases and the J gene end by 3 bases; junction bases not matched to a gene: 6. This CDR3 is built from 15 residues. CDR1 is SGHDT, CDR2 YYEEEE, per germline. The CDR3 bases are TGTGCCAGCAGCTTTCAGGGGGCGTCCTACTATGGCTACACCTTC. Translation gives CASSFQGASYYGYTF.

The genes are TRBV5-1 and TRBJ2-7, with 11 bases lining up with TRBD2. This CDR3 region has 15 residues. Trimming at V came to 3 bases and at J to 2 bases, leaving 4 bases not matched to a gene. Germline V gives CDR1 SGHRS, CDR2 YFSETQ. In DNA, the CDR3 is TGCGCCAGCAGCTCCATAGCGGGAGGGGCCTACGAGCAGTACTTC. Its translation is CASSSIAGGAYEQYF.

The rearrangement links TRBV5-1 to TRBJ2-7; 9 bases are a match to TRBD1. The CDR3 totals 16 residues. V lost 0 bases and J lost 3; bases outside the gene matches: 7. Germline V lookup: CDR1 SGHRS, CDR2 YFSETQ. Written as DNA, the CDR3 is TGCGCCAGCAGCTTGGCCCAGGGACAGGGATTCTACGAGCAGTACTTC. It translates to CASSLAQGQGFYEQYF.

The chain uses TRBV5-4 and TRBJ2-7; D possibly corresponds to TRBD1 (6 bases). Germline V lookup: CDR1 SGHNT, CDR2 YYREEE (reference sequence). CDR3 length equals 12 residues. V was cut by 5 bases and J by 6 bases, with 12 bases left in between. The CDR3 DNA reads as TGTGCCAGCAGTACAGGGACCTCCGAGCAGTACTTC. Translation gives CASSTGTSEQYF.

There are a few counts of this clone. The rearrangement links TRBV4-1 to TRBJ1-1, with TRBD1 matching 7 bases. The junction had 9 bases not matched to a gene; V was cut back by 3 bases and J by 5 bases. The CDR3 consists of 15 residues. Germline lookup yields CDR1 MGHRA and CDR2 YSYEKL. The CDR3 DNA is TGCGCCAGCAGCCACGCCAGACAGGGTGGGACTGAAGCTTTCTTT. Amino acid sequence: CASSHARQGGTEAFF.

The V call is TRBV2, the J call TRBJ2-3, with TRBD1 matching 9 bases. The CDR3 is made up of 18 amino acids. The V gene's germline CDR1 is SNHLY and CDR2 FYNNEI. After removal of 9 bases from V and 6 bases from J, the junction contained 22 bases not matched to a gene. The CDR3: CARPHFASRGTGYDTQYF. CDR3 bases: TGTGCCAGACCACATTTCGCGTCGCGGGGGACAGGGTACGATACGCAGTATTTT.

The CDR3 coding sequence is TGTGCCAGCAGCTTAACATTACGATACAGGGTAATGAACACTGAAGCTTTCTTT. Its protein is CASSLTLRYRVMNTEAFF. The rearrangement uses TRBV7-6 and TRBJ1-1; maybe TRBD1 (6 bases). Trimming took 2 bases from V and 0 from J, leaving 19 bases between them. Germline CDR1 SGHVS, CDR2 FNYEAQ. CDR3 length: 18 residues.

V is TRBV11-3 and J is TRBJ2-3; the D gene is possibly TRBD1 (6 bases). Germline V gene lookup returns CDR1 SGHNT and CDR2 YENEEA. This CDR3 spans 14 amino acids. Trimming took 5 bases from V and 1 from J, leaving 10 bases between them. The CDR3 DNA sequence: TGTGCCAGCAGCCACAGGGTCGGCACAGATACGCAGTATTTT. This encodes CASSHRVGTDTQYF. Using reference TRBV11-3 and TRBJ2-3 for the parts outside the CDR3, the full variable domain is EAGVVQSPRYKIIEKKQPVAFWCNPISGHNTLYWYLQNLGQGPELLIRYENEEAVDDSQLPKDRFSAERLKGVDSTLKIQPAELGDSAVYLCASSHRVGTDTQYFGPGTRLTVL.

The chain uses TRBV9 and TRBJ1-3; D gene unclear. There are 16 residues in the CDR3. Germline V gene data show CDR1 as SGDLS and CDR2 as YYNGEE. Trimming took off 0 bases at V and 4 bases at J, with 14 bases between the two ends. In DNA form, the CDR3 reads TGTGCCAGCAGCGTAGCTGGCGGCGTCGGAGGAAACACCATATATTTT. Translation: CASSVAGGVGGNTIYF. The full variable domain, its missing parts supplied by reference TRBV9 and TRBJ1-3, is DSGVTQTPKHLITATGQRVTLRCSPRSGDLSVYWYQQSLDQGLQFLIQYYNGEERAKGNILERFSAQQFPDLHSELNLSSLELGDSALYFCASSVAGGVGGNTIYFGEGSWLTVV.

The chain is built from TRBV2 and TRBJ2-1, with TRBD2 identical over 7 bases. This CDR3 region has 15 residues. V was pared by 7 bases and J by 5 bases, with 11 bases of the junction left unmatched. Germline CDR1 is SNHLY and CDR2 is FYNNEI. CDR3 loop: CASTYAGVGDNEQFF. In DNA, the CDR3 is TGTGCCAGCACTTACGCGGGAGTGGGGGACAATGAGCAGTTCTTC.

The chain combines TRBV28 with TRBJ1-5; TRBD1 matches 7 bases. Germline V CDR1 and CDR2: MDHEN, SYDVKM. The CDR3 sequence is 14 residues long. The V gene end was trimmed by 7 bases and the J gene end by 6 bases; junction bases not matched to a gene: 9. CDR3 in DNA: TGTGCCAGCACCCAGACAGGGTCGGGTCAGCCCCAGCATTTT. Translating it yields CASTQTGSGQPQHF.

The V and J genes are TRBV5-1 and TRBJ1-2; maybe TRBD1 (5 bases). Trimming shortened V by 4 bases and J by 7 bases, and 20 bases separated the two germline ends. This CDR3 has 15 residues. Germline V gene lookup returns CDR1 SGHRS and CDR2 YFSETQ. This CDR3 is CASSPTETATIGYTF. The CDR3 nucleotides read TGCGCCAGCAGCCCGACGGAGACAGCTACTATTGGCTACACCTTC.

V and J are TRBV16 and TRBJ1-5; no firm D call. The germline CDR1 and CDR2 sequences are KGHSY and FQNENV. The CDR3 spans 12 residues. Trimming took 2 bases from V and 6 from J, leaving 5 bases between them. CDR3 sequence: CASSQVSQPQHF. The CDR3 DNA follows: TGTGCCAGCAGCCAAGTGAGTCAGCCCCAGCATTTT.

V and J are TRBV5-1 and TRBJ1-5; TRBD1 is a possible D gene (5 bases). Per the germline V gene, CDR1 is SGHRS and CDR2 is YFSETQ. The ends were cut back, 4 bases at V and 2 bases at J, with 22 bases in the middle. This CDR3 region has 18 residues. The DNA of the CDR3 is TGCGCCAGCAGCCCACCACTGGGGGGGTACTTTGGCAATCAGCCCCAGCATTTT. Protein product: CASSPPLGGYFGNQPQHF.

V is TRBV11-1 and J is TRBJ2-7; D may be TRBD2 (6 bases). Germline CDR1 is SGHAT and CDR2 is FQDESV (reference sequence). Deletions cut 5 bases from V and 5 bases from J, with 19 bases between. There are 15 residues in the CDR3. CDR3 region: CASSRGTGEGNEQYF. CDR3 nucleotide sequence: TGTGCCAGCAGCCGGGGGACTGGGGAAGGTAACGAGCAGTACTTC.

The genes are TRBV27 and TRBJ1-2; 7 bases are shared with TRBD1. V lost 5 bases to trimming and J lost 5 bases; unmatched junction nucleotides: 8. The CDR3 runs 14 residues. The germline V gene encodes CDR1 MNHEY and CDR2 SMNVEV (reference sequence). Here the CDR3 DNA reads TGTGCCAGCAGTCCCGGGACAGACCTTTATGGCTACACCTTC. Its translation is CASSPGTDLYGYTF.

The V call is TRBV5-4, the J call TRBJ1-1; D is uncertain. V shed 4 bases and J shed 5 bases, with 12 bases lying between them. Germline CDR1 SGHNT, CDR2 YYREEE (reference sequence). CDR3 size: 13 residues. In DNA, the CDR3 is TGTGCCAGCAGCATTTACGAACTAACTGAAGCTTTCTTT. The encoded protein is CASSIYELTEAFF.

The V gene is TRBV10-2, the J gene TRBJ2-1; 7 nucleotides agree with TRBD2. This CDR3 is built from 14 residues. With 7 bases clipped from V and 7 bases from J, the junction kept 10 bases outside the gene matches. Germline CDR1 is WSHSY and CDR2 is SAAADI. CDR3 amino acids: CASKASGSGNEQFF. CDR3 sequence (DNA): TGCGCCAGCAAGGCTAGCGGATCTGGGAATGAGCAGTTCTTC.

The J gene is TRBJ2-1, the V gene TRBV10-2; TRBD2 matches at 7 bases. Germline V gene data show CDR1 as WSHSY and CDR2 as SAAADI. V shed 6 bases and J 15 bases; nucleotides not matched to a gene: 14. This CDR3 spans 13 amino acids. The CDR3, as DNA: TGCGCCAGCAGCCCAACTAGCGTTGGCTCTTGGTTCTTC. This encodes CASSPTSVGSWFF.